This T cell receptor (beta chain) was obtained from a study of human T cells and chemical hapten exposure. The sample's time point: patch test 1, 2 weeks after DPC sensitization. The treatment is: therapeutic diphenylcyclopropenone sensitization with weekly scalp DPC. Individual cDNA molecules (in the library) carried attached unique molecular identifiers. TCRdb re-called the RACE reads with MiXCR, one entry per CDR3 protein. The sample has about 100,000 distinct CDR3 sequences, about 11% seen once. This receptor was obtained from a middle-aged woman with alopecia areata. Some clones in this sample may be carry-over from other donors' samples. Source: whole blood, taken in connection with sensitization to the hapten diphenylcyclopropenone (DPC).

The CDR3 DNA reads as TGTGCCAGCAGTGCCTCGGGGGTTGTCGGCACAGATACGCAGTATTTT. Residues: CASSASGVVGTDTQYF. V and J are TRBV6-4 and TRBJ2-3, with D perhaps TRBD2 (6 bases). This CDR3 has 16 residues. The V gene lost 4 bases and the J gene lost 1 base, with 15 bases spanning the gap. The germline CDR1 and CDR2 sequences are MRHNA and SNTAGT.